The entry below describes one TCR beta chain. The antigen remains unidentified. The CDR3 contains 21 residues. This specimen comes from a study of shared clonotypes between healthy human individuals. Notes on the study in general: It was expected that sequencing depth would affect clonotype sharing among donors.

All of the donors resided in Nashville, Tennessee, and each was a Caucasian adult. Profiled with immunoSEQ multiplex PCR; TCRdb holds only in-frame clones, not every one. The sample records about 490,000 clones, less than 80% being singletons. Sequenced sample: PBMCs. The source is a woman aged 40-49 years in good health. Some clones in this sample may be carry-over from other donors' samples. The chain carries TRBV21-1 and TRBJ1-5; the tabulated D call, TRBD1, remains unverified against the DNA. TRBV21-1 is described as a pseudogene. This CDR3 is CASSKARLLWTGRKGNQPQHF. The CDR3 nucleotides read TGTGCCAGCAGCAAAGCGCGGTTGTTATGGACAGGGCGAAAGGGCAATCAGCCCCAGCATTTT.